The 25 T cell receptor beta chains below were found in one sample sequenced in a study of CD8+ T cells in alopecia areata. cDNA prepared by RNA extraction and subsequent reverse transcription served as the template for sequencing. The protocol was immunoSEQ multiplex PCR, while the TCRdb copy is restricted to in-frame clones and leaves out a portion. The sample has 90,000 to 120,000 clones; about 83% are singletons. Treatment reported: oral pan-JAK inhibitor, 5-10 mg twice daily. The sample consisted of CD8+ T cells sorted from blood, taken at week 24, from a patient treated with tofacitinib. These receptors all come from a human donor with alopecia areata.

The CDR3 nucleotides read TGTGCCAGCAGCTTCGAACGGGCCTACACTGAAGCTTTCTTT. Residues: CASSFERAYTEAFF. The rearrangement links TRBV5-6 to TRBJ1-1; D is undetermined. Trimming shortened V by 2 bases and J by 3 bases, and 11 bases separated the two germline ends. This CDR3 spans 14 amino acids. CDR1 and CDR2 (germline): SGHDT, YYEEEE.

J is TRBJ2-7 and V is TRBV7-9, with 10 positions matching TRBD1. The CDR3 is 14 amino acids. Germline V CDR1 and CDR2: SEHNR, FQNEAQ (reference sequence). V shed 3 bases, J shed 5 bases, and the junction held 4 bases outside the gene matches. CDR3 coding DNA: TGTGCCAGCAGCTTGGACAGGGGGACCCACGAGCAGTACTTC. The encoded protein is CASSLDRGTHEQYF.

The chain combines TRBV11-2 with TRBJ2-7, with D perhaps TRBD1 (6 bases). The CDR3 sequence is 18 residues long. V gave up 1 base and J gave up 4 bases, with 23 bases separating them. Per germline, CDR1 SGHAT and CDR2 FQNNGV. The CDR3 coding sequence is TGTGCCAGCAGCTTAGGGGGGAGTTGGGACACAAAGCTGTACGAGCAGTACTTC. Translating gives CASSLGGSWDTKLYEQYF.

This chain joins TRBV6-5 and TRBJ1-4; D gene ambiguous. V was cut by 3 bases and J by 6 bases, with 11 bases left in between. In germline, CDR1 is MNHEY, CDR2 SVGAGI. The CDR3 runs 14 residues. CDR3 in amino acids: CASSYSVLDEKLFF. As DNA, the CDR3 is TGTGCCAGCAGTTATTCCGTCCTGGATGAAAAACTGTTTTTT.

This chain connects TRBV4-1 to TRBJ1-5, with D unresolved. V lost 2 bases, J lost 4 bases, and 12 bases lay in between. Germline V gene lookup returns CDR1 MGHRA and CDR2 YSYEKL. This CDR3 comprises 15 residues. The CDR3 nucleotides read TGCGCCAGCAGCCAATACTTGGGGAAAAATCAGCCCCAGCATTTT. Its translation: CASSQYLGKNQPQHF.

This rearrangement joins TRBV29-1 to TRBJ2-1; a weak D match, TRBD2 (6 bases). The CDR3 runs to 13 residues. CDR1 and CDR2 (germline): SQVTM, ANQGSEA. V lost 6 bases and J 4 bases, leaving 13 bases between the germline ends. CDR3 nucleotides: TGCAGCGTCGGCCGAGGAGGGTACAATGAGCAGTTCTTC. Translation: CSVGRGGYNEQFF.

The chain recombines TRBV7-9 with TRBJ1-5; D unresolved. Trimming took off 7 bases at V and 8 bases at J, with 12 bases between the two ends. The CDR3 runs 12 residues. From germline, CDR1 is SEHNR and CDR2 FQNEAQ (reference sequence). CDR3 coding DNA: TGTGCCAGCACCTACGGAATGGAGCCCCAGCATTTT. This gives the protein CASTYGMEPQHF.

This chain joins TRBV9 and TRBJ1-1, with D unresolved. The CDR3 runs to 14 residues. V dropped 0 bases and J dropped 1 base, with 7 bases sitting between them. Germline lookup yields CDR1 SGDLS and CDR2 YYNGEE. The CDR3 loop is CASSVGHKNTEAFF. The CDR3 DNA reads TGTGCCAGCAGCGTAGGACACAAGAACACTGAAGCTTTCTTT.

This clone came up once. J is TRBJ2-2 and V is TRBV7-9; D is perhaps TRBD1 (6 bases). Germline CDR1 is SEHNR and CDR2 is FQNEAQ (reference sequence). Trimming removed 5 bases from V and 8 bases from J, with 18 bases in between. CDR3 length: 15 residues. This CDR3 reads CASSPGQRITGELFF. The CDR3 DNA is TGTGCCAGCAGCCCCGGACAGAGGATAACTGGGGAGCTGTTTTTT.

The rearrangement uses TRBV19 and TRBJ2-7, with 10 bases aligning to TRBD2. Trimming took 4 bases from V and 3 from J; bases not matched to a gene: 3. The CDR3 has 14 amino acids. CDR1 and CDR2 (germline): LNHDA, SQIVND (reference sequence). The CDR3 is CASSSASGGYEQYF. The CDR3 bases are TGTGCCAGTAGTAGCGCTAGCGGGGGCTACGAGCAGTACTTC.

CDR3 amino acids: CAISESGGSYNEQFF. DNA of the CDR3: TGTGCCATCAGTGAGTCGGGGGGCTCCTACAATGAGCAGTTCTTC. J is TRBJ2-1 and V is TRBV10-3, with D possibly TRBD2 on 6 matching bases. With 0 bases removed from V and 0 bases from J, the gap between germline ends came to 6 bases. The germline CDR1 and CDR2 sequences are ENHRY and SYGVKD. CDR3 size: 15 residues.

This chain joins TRBV7-9 and TRBJ2-2; D is uncertain. Per germline, CDR1 SEHNR and CDR2 FQNEAQ (reference sequence). Trimming removed 4 bases from V and 5 bases from J, with 5 bases in between. The CDR3 extends over 12 amino acids. CDR3 protein: CASSSRTGELFF. CDR3 DNA: TGTGCCAGCAGCTCCAGGACCGGGGAGCTGTTTTTT.

The chain couples TRBV4-1 to TRBJ2-7, with 8 nucleotides matching TRBD2. The V and J ends lost 4 bases and 0 bases, in that order; junction bases with no gene match: 20. The CDR3 covers 20 residues. Germline V CDR1 and CDR2: MGHRA, YSYEKL. The CDR3 DNA follows: TGCGCCAGCAGCCGCATCGGGGGGGGCCACGGACGTCAGACCTCCTACGAGCAGTACTTC. This codes for CASSRIGGGHGRQTSYEQYF.

V and J are TRBV5-6 and TRBJ2-3; perhaps TRBD2 as D (6 bases). Germline CDR1 SGHDT, CDR2 YYEEEE. Trimming took off 4 bases at V and 2 bases at J, with 14 bases between the two ends. CDR3 length equals 15 residues. Here the CDR3 reads CASSPLSGLTDTQYF. DNA of the CDR3: TGTGCCAGCAGCCCCCTTAGCGGCCTCACAGATACGCAGTATTTT. Drawing the rest from reference TRBV5-6 and TRBJ2-3, the complete variable domain is DAGVTQSPTHLIKTRGQQVTLRCSPKSGHDTVSWYQQALGQGPQFIFQYYEEEERQRGNFPDRFSGHQFPNYSSELNVNALLLGDSALYLCASSPLSGLTDTQYFGPGTRLTVL.

The V gene is TRBV6-6, the J gene TRBJ1-2; tentative D call: TRBD1 (5 bases). This CDR3 has 15 amino acids. V lost 0 bases and J lost 8, with 16 bases in between. Germline CDR1 MNHNY, CDR2 SVGAGI (reference sequence). CDR3 nucleotide sequence: TGTGCCAGCAGTTACTCGATCGGCAGGGAGGAAGGCTACACCTTC. It yields the protein CASSYSIGREEGYTF.

The chain is built from TRBV19 and TRBJ2-3, with 13 nucleotides matching TRBD2. J gave up 6 bases and V 2 bases, and 2 bases lay outside the gene matches. CDR3 length: 15 amino acids. CDR1 is LNHDA and CDR2 is SQIVND in the germline V gene (reference sequence). CDR3 nucleotides: TGTGCCAGTAGTATAACGACTAGCGGGGGGGATACGCAGTATTTT. As protein: CASSITTSGGDTQYF.

V usage is TRBV4-1 and J usage is TRBJ2-7, with a weak D call TRBD1 (5 bases). This CDR3 contains 15 residues. The germline V gene encodes CDR1 MGHRA and CDR2 YSYEKL. V lost 4 bases to trimming and J lost 3 bases, with 16 bases between them. The CDR3 loop is CASSLGQGVGYEQYF. Written as DNA, the CDR3 is TGCGCCAGCAGCCTCGGACAAGGGGTCGGCTACGAGCAGTACTTC.

The V gene is TRBV4-1, the J gene TRBJ2-1, with unresolved D. V was clipped by 2 bases and J by 0 bases, with 8 bases between them. Germline lookup yields CDR1 MGHRA and CDR2 YSYEKL. The CDR3 is 15 amino acids. The CDR3 sequence is CASSQRGSSYNEQFF. The CDR3 nucleotides read TGCGCCAGCAGCCAACGAGGTAGCTCCTACAATGAGCAGTTCTTC.

The gene calls are TRBV4-3 and TRBJ2-3, with 12 positions matching TRBD2. Germline assignment: CDR1 LGHNA and CDR2 YSLEER. J gave up 4 bases and V 0 bases, and 8 bases lay outside the gene matches. This CDR3 contains 18 residues. The CDR3 DNA reads TGCGCCAGCAGCCAAGATGTAGGACTAGCGGGGTCATCAGATACGCAGTATTTT. Protein sequence: CASSQDVGLAGSSDTQYF.

The rearrangement links TRBV2 to TRBJ2-2; 9 bases match TRBD1. Germline V CDR1 and CDR2: SNHLY, FYNNEI. The CDR3 consists of 16 residues. With 4 bases clipped from V and 4 bases from J, the junction kept 7 bases outside the gene matches. The CDR3 is CASSVDRGASTGELFF. CDR3 in DNA: TGTGCCAGCAGTGTTGACAGGGGGGCGAGCACCGGGGAGCTGTTTTTT.

The rearrangement joins TRBV4-1 to TRBJ2-3, with 10 bases aligning to TRBD2. From germline, CDR1 is MGHRA and CDR2 YSYEKL. The CDR3 is 15 amino acids. The V segment lost 4 bases and the J segment 0 bases; nucleotides outside the gene matches: 1. The chain's CDR3 is CASSPTSGSTDTQYF. Written as DNA, the CDR3 is TGCGCCAGCAGCCCGACTAGCGGGAGCACAGATACGCAGTATTTT.

This rearrangement joins TRBV14 to TRBJ2-2, with D possibly being TRBD1 or TRBD2 (6 bases each). From germline, CDR1 is SGHDN and CDR2 FVKESK. The CDR3 consists of 15 residues. The ends were cut back, 4 bases at V and 3 bases at J, with 12 bases in the middle. The CDR3 nucleotides read TGTGCCAGCAGCCGTAAGGGGGGCCACACCGGGGAGCTGTTTTTT. Protein: CASSRKGGHTGELFF.

V usage is TRBV2 and J usage is TRBJ1-1; D is possibly TRBD1 (5 bases). CDR3 length: 12 amino acids. Germline CDR1 and CDR2: SNHLY and FYNNEI. V gave up 10 bases and J gave up 2 bases, with 11 bases separating them. The DNA of the CDR3 is TGTGCCACCCATGGGGGTAACACTGAAGCTTTCTTT. This sequence encodes CATHGGNTEAFF.

The chain employs TRBV5-6 and TRBJ2-1; the match to TRBD2 covers 12 bases. The CDR3 runs to 18 residues. CDR1 is SGHDT, CDR2 YYEEEE, per germline. Losses at the gene ends were 3 bases for V and 6 bases for J; bases not matched to a gene: 13. The CDR3 bases are TGTGCCAGCAGCTCTACCCTAGCGGGGGGGTTCCTCAGCAATGAGCAGTTCTTC. Translated: CASSSTLAGGFLSNEQFF.

The chain links TRBV4-3 to TRBJ2-7; 8 nucleotides line up with TRBD1. The CDR3 loop spans 13 amino acids. V dropped 4 bases and J dropped 6; count of bases not matched to a gene: 5. CDR1 and CDR2 from the germline V gene are LGHNA and YSLEER. The CDR3 spells CASSPMTGAEQYF. The CDR3 DNA reads TGCGCCAGCAGCCCAATGACAGGGGCCGAGCAGTACTTC.